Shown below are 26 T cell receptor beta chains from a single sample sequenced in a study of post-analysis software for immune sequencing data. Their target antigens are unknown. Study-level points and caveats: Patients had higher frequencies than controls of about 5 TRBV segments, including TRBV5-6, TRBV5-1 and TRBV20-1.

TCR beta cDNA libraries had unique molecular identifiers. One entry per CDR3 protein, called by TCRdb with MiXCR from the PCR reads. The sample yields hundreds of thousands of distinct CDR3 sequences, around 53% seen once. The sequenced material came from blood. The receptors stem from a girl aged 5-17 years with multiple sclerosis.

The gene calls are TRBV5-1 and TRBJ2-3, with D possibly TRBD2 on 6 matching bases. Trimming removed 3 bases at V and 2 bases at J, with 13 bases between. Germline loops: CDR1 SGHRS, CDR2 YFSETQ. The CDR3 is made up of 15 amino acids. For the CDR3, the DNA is TGCGCCAGCAGCTGGTGGCGGGAAGACACAGATACGCAGTATTTT. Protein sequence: CASSWWREDTDTQYF. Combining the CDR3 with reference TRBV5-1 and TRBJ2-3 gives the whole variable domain KAGVTQTPRYLIKTRGQQVTLSCSPISGHRSVSWYQQTPGQGLQFLFEYFSETQRNKGNFPGRFSGRQFSNSRSEMNVSTLELGDSALYLCASSWWREDTDTQYFGPGTRLTVL.

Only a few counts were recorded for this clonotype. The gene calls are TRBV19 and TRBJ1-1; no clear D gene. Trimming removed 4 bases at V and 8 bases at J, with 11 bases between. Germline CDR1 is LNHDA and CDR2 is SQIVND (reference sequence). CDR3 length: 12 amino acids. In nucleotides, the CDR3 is TGTGCCAGTAGTACCCTCGACATGGAAGCTTTCTTT. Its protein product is CASSTLDMEAFF. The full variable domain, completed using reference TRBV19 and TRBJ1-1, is DGGITQSPKYLFRKEGQNVTLSCEQNLNHDAMYWYRQDPGQGLRLIYYSQIVNDFQKGDIAEGYSVSREKKESFPLTVTSAQKNPTAFYLCASSTLDMEAFFGQGTRLTVV.

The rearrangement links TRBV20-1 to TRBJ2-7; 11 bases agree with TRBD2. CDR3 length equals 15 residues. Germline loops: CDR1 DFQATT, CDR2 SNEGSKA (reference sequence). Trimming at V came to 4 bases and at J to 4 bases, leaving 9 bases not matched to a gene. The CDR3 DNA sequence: TGCAGTGCTATTTCTTTAGCGGGAGGGGGGTACGAGCAGTACTTC. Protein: CSAISLAGGGYEQYF.

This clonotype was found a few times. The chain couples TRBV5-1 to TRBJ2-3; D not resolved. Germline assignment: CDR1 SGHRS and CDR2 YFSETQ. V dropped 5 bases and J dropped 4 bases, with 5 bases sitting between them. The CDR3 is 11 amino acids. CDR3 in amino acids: CASRVSDTQYF. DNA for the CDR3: TGCGCCAGCAGGGTTTCAGATACGCAGTATTTT.

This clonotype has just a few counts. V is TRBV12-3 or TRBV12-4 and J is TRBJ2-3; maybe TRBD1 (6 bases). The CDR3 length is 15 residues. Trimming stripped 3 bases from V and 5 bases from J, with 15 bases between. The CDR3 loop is CASSFSGTTRDTQYF. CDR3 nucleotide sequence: TGTGCCAGCAGTTTTTCCGGGACAACGAGAGATACGCAGTATTTT.

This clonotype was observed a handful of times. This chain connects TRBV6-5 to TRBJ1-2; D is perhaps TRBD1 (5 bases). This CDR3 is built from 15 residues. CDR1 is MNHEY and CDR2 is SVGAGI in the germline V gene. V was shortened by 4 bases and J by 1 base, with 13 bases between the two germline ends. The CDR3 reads CASSSGGTFNYGYTF. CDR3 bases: TGTGCCAGCAGTTCGGGGGGGACCTTTAACTATGGCTACACCTTC.

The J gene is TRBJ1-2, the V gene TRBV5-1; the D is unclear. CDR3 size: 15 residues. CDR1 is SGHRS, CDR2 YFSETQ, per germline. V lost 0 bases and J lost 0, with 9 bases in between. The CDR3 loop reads CASSLEGAPNYGYTF. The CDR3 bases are TGCGCCAGCAGCTTGGAGGGCGCACCTAACTATGGCTACACCTTC.

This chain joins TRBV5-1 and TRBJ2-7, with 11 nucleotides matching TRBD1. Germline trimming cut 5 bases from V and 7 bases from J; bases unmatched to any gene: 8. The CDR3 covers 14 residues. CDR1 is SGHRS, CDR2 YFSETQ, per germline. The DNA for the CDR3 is TGCGCCAGCAGTTTCGGACAGGGGGCGCAGGAGCAGTACTTC. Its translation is CASSFGQGAQEQYF.

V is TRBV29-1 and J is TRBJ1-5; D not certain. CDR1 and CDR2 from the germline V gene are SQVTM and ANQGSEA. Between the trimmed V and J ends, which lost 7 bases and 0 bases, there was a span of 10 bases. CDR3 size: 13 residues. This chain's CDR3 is CSAGEGSNQPQHF. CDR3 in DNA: TGCAGCGCCGGGGAGGGTAGCAATCAGCCCCAGCATTTT.

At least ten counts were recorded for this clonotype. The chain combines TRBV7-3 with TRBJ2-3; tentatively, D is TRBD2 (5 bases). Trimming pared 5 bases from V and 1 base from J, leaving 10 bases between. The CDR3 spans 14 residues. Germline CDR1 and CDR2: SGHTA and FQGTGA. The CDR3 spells CASSRDSGTDTQYF. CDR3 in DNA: TGTGCCAGCAGCCGCGATAGCGGCACAGATACGCAGTATTTT.

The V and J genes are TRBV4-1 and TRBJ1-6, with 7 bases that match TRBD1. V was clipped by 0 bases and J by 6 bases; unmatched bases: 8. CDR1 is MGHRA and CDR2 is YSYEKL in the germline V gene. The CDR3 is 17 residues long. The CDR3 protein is CASSQDWSGTVNSPLHF. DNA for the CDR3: TGCGCCAGCAGCCAAGATTGGTCCGGGACAGTTAATTCACCCCTCCACTTT.

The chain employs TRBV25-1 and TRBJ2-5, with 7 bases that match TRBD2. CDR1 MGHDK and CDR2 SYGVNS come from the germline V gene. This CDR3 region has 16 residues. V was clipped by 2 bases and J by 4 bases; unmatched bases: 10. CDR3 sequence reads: CASSELGWEGRETQYF. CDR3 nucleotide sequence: TGTGCCAGCAGTGAACTAGGGTGGGAGGGCCGAGAGACCCAGTACTTC.

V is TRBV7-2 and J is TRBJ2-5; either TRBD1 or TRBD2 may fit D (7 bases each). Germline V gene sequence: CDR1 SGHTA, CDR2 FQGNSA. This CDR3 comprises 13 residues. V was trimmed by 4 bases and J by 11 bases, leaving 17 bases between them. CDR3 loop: CASSYQGGGQQYF. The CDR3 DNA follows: TGTGCCAGCAGCTATCAGGGGGGGGGCCAGCAGTACTTC.

The CDR3 sequence is CSVDTSSYEQYF. The CDR3 DNA reads TGCAGCGTTGATACATCTTCCTACGAGCAGTACTTC. The chain combines TRBV29-1 with TRBJ2-7, with D unresolved. Trimming removed 3 bases from V and 1 base from J, with 7 bases in between. Germline lookup yields CDR1 SQVTM and CDR2 ANQGSEA. The CDR3 is 12 residues long.

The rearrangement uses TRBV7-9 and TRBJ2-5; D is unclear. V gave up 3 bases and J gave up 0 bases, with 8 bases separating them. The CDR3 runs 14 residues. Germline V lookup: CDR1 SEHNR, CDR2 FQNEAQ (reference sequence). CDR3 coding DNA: TGTGCCAGCAGCTTTCTCCAGAACCAAGAGACCCAGTACTTC. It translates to CASSFLQNQETQYF.

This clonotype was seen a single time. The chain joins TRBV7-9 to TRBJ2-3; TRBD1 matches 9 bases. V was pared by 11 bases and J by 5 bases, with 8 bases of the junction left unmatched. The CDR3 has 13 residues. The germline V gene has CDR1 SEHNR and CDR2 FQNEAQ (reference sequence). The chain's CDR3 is CAGGTGFGDTQYF. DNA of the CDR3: TGTGCCGGCGGGACAGGGTTCGGAGATACGCAGTATTTT. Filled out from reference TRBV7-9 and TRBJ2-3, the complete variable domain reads DTGVSQNPRHKITKRGQNVTFRCDPISEHNRLYWYRQTLGQGPEFLTYFQNEAQLEKSRLLSDRFSAERPKGSFSTLEIQRTEQGDSAMYLCAGGTGFGDTQYFGPGTRLTVL.

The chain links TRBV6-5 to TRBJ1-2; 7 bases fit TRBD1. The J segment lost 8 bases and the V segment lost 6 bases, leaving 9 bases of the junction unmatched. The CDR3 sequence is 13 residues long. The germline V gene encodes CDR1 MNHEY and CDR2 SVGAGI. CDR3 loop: CASSPDRVRGYTF. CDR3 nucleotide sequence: TGTGCCAGCAGCCCCGACAGGGTTCGGGGCTACACCTTC.

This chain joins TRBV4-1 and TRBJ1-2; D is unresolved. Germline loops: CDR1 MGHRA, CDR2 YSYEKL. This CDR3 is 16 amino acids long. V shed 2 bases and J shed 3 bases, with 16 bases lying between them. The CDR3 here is CASSQMMGNPDYGYTF. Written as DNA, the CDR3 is TGCGCCAGCAGCCAAATGATGGGTAATCCGGACTATGGCTACACCTTC.

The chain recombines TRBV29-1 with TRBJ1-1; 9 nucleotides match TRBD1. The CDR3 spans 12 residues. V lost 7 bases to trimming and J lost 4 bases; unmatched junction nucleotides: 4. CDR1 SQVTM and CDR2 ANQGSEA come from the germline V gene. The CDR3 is CSALTGGTEAFF. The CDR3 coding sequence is TGCAGCGCCCTGACAGGGGGCACTGAAGCTTTCTTT. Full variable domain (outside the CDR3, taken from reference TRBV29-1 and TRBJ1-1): SAVISQKPSRDICQRGTSLTIQCQVDSQVTMMFWYRQQPGQSLTLIATANQGSEATYESGFVIDKFPISRPNLTFSTLTVSNMSPEDSSIYLCSALTGGTEAFFGQGTRLTVV.

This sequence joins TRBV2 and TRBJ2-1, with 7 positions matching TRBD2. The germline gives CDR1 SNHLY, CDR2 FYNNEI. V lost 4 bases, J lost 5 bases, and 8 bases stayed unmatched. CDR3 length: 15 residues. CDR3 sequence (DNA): TGTGCCAGCAGTGGACGCGGGGGACCTAACAATGAGCAGTTCTTC. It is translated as CASSGRGGPNNEQFF.

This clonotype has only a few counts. CDR3 residues: CATSLSGTTDTQYF. The DNA of the CDR3 is TGTGCCACCAGTCTTTCTGGGACGACAGATACGCAGTATTTT. The chain combines TRBV24-1 with TRBJ2-3; either TRBD1 or TRBD2 may fit D (5 bases each). Germline assignment: CDR1 KGHDR and CDR2 SFDVKD. The CDR3 is 14 residues long. Trimming took off 6 bases at V and 3 bases at J, with 12 bases between the two ends.

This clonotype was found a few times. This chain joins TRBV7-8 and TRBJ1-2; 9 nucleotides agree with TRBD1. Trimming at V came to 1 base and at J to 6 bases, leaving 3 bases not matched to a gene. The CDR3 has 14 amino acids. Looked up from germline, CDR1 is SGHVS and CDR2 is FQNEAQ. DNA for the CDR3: TGTGCCAGCAGCTTAGTGGGACAGGGTGATGGCTACACCTTC. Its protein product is CASSLVGQGDGYTF.

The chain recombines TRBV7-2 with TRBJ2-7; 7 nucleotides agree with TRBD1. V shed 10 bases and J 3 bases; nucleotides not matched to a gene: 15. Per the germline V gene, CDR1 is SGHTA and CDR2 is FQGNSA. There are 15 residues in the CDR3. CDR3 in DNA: TGTGCCACCGCTGCCGGGACAGAAAAATTCTACGAGCAGTACTTC. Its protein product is CATAAGTEKFYEQYF. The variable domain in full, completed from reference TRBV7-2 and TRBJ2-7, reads GAGVSQSPSNKVTEKGKDVELRCDPISGHTALYWYRQSLGQGLEFLIYFQGNSAPDKSGLPSDRFSAERTGGSVSTLTIQRTQQEDSAVYLCATAAGTEKFYEQYFGPGTRLTVT.

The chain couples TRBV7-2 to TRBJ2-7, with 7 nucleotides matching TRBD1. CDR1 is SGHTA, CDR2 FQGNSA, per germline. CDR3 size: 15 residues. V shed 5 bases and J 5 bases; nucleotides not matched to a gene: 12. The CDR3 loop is CASSQRAGGSHEQYF. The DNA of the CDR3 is TGTGCCAGCAGCCAACGGGCAGGGGGATCACACGAGCAGTACTTC.

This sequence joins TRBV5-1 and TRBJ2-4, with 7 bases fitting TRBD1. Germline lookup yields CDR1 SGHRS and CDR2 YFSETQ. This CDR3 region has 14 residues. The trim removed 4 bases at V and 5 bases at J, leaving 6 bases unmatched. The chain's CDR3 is CASSPSGTENIQYF. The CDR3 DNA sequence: TGCGCCAGCAGCCCCTCCGGGACAGAAAACATTCAGTACTTC.

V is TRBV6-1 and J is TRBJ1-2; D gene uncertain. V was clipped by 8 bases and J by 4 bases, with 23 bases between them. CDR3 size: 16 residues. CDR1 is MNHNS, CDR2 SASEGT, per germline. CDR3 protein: CASSEVAGSAFYGYTF. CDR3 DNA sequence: TGTGCCAGCTCTGAGGTGGCGGGATCAGCCTTCTATGGCTACACCTTC.